This passage covers 26 T cell receptor beta chains from one sample sequenced in a study of regulatory T cells in long-lasting Graves disease. Documented time point: newly diagnosed GD, antithyroid drugs for less than 3 months. Researchers made the TCR library from RNA that was extracted from PBMCs. Assembly of TCR beta libraries relied on iRepertoire HTBI primers together with Arm-PCR of CDR3 regions. TCRdb processed the multiplex PCR reads anew with MiXCR; each CDR3 protein has one entry. This table holds 300,000 to 400,000 distinct CDR3 sequences, 16% found once. The data were also submitted as part of a second study, on T cells in Graves' hyperthyroidism and ophthalmopathy.

Sequenced material: peripheral blood mononuclear cells (PBMCs), taken at new diagnosis, from a patient treated with antithyroid drugs. Receptors were obtained from a man aged 35-49 years with Graves disease.

This clonotype was observed a single time. CDR3 region: CASSVEPTPGTANEQFF. The CDR3 DNA sequence: TGTGCCAGCAGCGTAGAGCCTACCCCCGGGACTGCCAATGAGCAGTTCTTC. The chain uses TRBV9 and TRBJ2-1; D might be TRBD2 (6 bases). The CDR3 sequence is 17 residues long. The ends were cut back, 0 bases at V and 6 bases at J, with 19 bases in the middle. CDR1 and CDR2 from the germline V gene are SGDLS and YYNGEE.

This clonotype came up a few times. The chain has TRBV9 and TRBJ2-7; D remains ambiguous. The germline gives CDR1 SGDLS, CDR2 YYNGEE. CDR3 length equals 14 residues. Trimming removed 0 bases from V and 0 bases from J, with 7 bases in between. The CDR3 nucleotides are TGTGCCAGCAGCGTAGCCGGTTTCTCCTACGAGCAGTACTTC. Its protein product is CASSVAGFSYEQYF.

This clonotype was seen a few times. This rearrangement joins TRBV29-1 to TRBJ2-5; D may be TRBD1 (7 bases). V was clipped by 4 bases and J by 4 bases, with 16 bases between them. The CDR3 contains 14 residues. The germline V gene encodes CDR1 SQVTM and CDR2 ANQGSEA. CDR3 nucleotides: TGCAGCGTTGCCAGGGGGGTGGGTCGAGAGACCCAGTACTTC. Translation gives CSVARGVGRETQYF.

The chain uses TRBV12-5 and TRBJ2-5; 10 bases match TRBD1. Germline V gives CDR1 LGHNT, CDR2 FRNRAP. The CDR3 has 13 amino acids. V shed 6 bases, J shed 6 bases, and the junction held 4 bases outside the gene matches. CDR3 coding DNA: TGTGCTAGTGGAGGACAGGGGGGGAAGACCCAGTACTTC. Translating gives CASGGQGGKTQYF.

The V call is TRBV24-1, the J call TRBJ2-3, with D possibly being TRBD1 (6 bases). The V end lost 3 bases, the J end lost 2 bases, and 11 bases lay between the germline ends. The CDR3 extends over 15 amino acids. Germline V gives CDR1 KGHDR, CDR2 SFDVKD. In DNA form, the CDR3 reads TGTGCCACCAGTGATCGGACAGCCACCACAGATACGCAGTATTTT. The encoded protein is CATSDRTATTDTQYF.

This clonotype was seen a few times. The rearrangement links TRBV5-1 to TRBJ2-7, with D tentatively TRBD1 (6 bases). Germline-derived CDR1 and CDR2 are SGHRS and YFSETQ. The V end was cut by 0 bases, the J end by 2 bases, with 9 bases between. The CDR3 loop spans 14 amino acids. The CDR3 nucleotides read TGCGCCAGCAGCTTGGAAGGGGGAGCCTACGAGCAGTACTTC. Translated, it gives CASSLEGGAYEQYF.

Many counts were recorded for this clonotype. The chain is built from TRBV18 and TRBJ1-3; D is unresolved. The germline V gene encodes CDR1 KGHSH and CDR2 LQKENI. The V gene lost 6 bases and the J gene lost 1 base, with 16 bases spanning the gap. The CDR3 totals 16 residues. CDR3 sequence: CASSPGQPLSGNTIYF. The CDR3 DNA follows: TGTGCCAGCTCGCCTGGGCAGCCTCTTTCTGGAAACACCATATATTTT. The complete variable domain, with remaining parts taken from reference TRBV18 and TRBJ1-3, reads NAGVMQNPRHLVRRRGQEARLRCSPMKGHSHVYWYRQLPEEGLKFMVYLQKENIIDESGMPKERFSAEFPKEGPSILRIQQVVRGDSAAYFCASSPGQPLSGNTIYFGEGSWLTVV.

This clonotype came up many times. The chain combines TRBV28 with TRBJ2-7; possibly TRBD1 for D (5 bases). Trimming cost V 5 bases and J 1 base, with 15 bases left between them. The germline CDR1 and CDR2 sequences are MDHEN and SYDVKM. This CDR3 contains 15 residues. CDR3 DNA sequence: TGTGCCAGCAGTCCAGACTGGGGCAGATCCTACGAGCAGTACTTC. It encodes CASSPDWGRSYEQYF. Together with reference TRBV28 and TRBJ2-7, the CDR3 gives the full variable domain: DVKVTQSSRYLVKRTGEKVFLECVQDMDHENMFWYRQDPGLGLRLIYFSYDVKMKEKGDIPEGYSVSREKKERFSLILESASTNQTSMYLCASSPDWGRSYEQYFGPGTRLTVT.

This clonotype was recorded at least ten times. The rearrangement links TRBV5-1 to TRBJ1-1, with 8 nucleotides matching TRBD1. J lost 3 bases, V lost 5 bases, and 6 bases had no gene match. The CDR3 spans 14 residues. Germline V gene lookup returns CDR1 SGHRS and CDR2 YFSETQ. The CDR3 DNA reads TGCGCCAGCAGACGGATGACAGGGGACACTGAAGCTTTCTTT. Its protein is CASRRMTGDTEAFF. The full variable domain, its missing parts supplied by reference TRBV5-1 and TRBJ1-1, is KAGVTQTPRYLIKTRGQQVTLSCSPISGHRSVSWYQQTPGQGLQFLFEYFSETQRNKGNFPGRFSGRQFSNSRSEMNVSTLELGDSALYLCASRRMTGDTEAFFGQGTRLTVV.

This clonotype was counted ten times or more. The chain uses TRBV7-3 and TRBJ2-1, with 10 positions matching TRBD1. The ends lost 4 bases at V and 14 bases at J; junction bases unmatched: 5. Germline V gene sequence: CDR1 SGHTA, CDR2 FQGTGA. The CDR3 extends over 12 amino acids. Here the CDR3 reads CASSSRTGGKFF. CDR3 nucleotides: TGTGCCAGCAGCTCTAGGACAGGGGGGAAGTTCTTC. Filled out from reference TRBV7-3 and TRBJ2-1, the complete variable domain reads GAGVSQTPSNKVTEKGKYVELRCDPISGHTALYWYRQSLGQGPEFLIYFQGTGAADDSGLPNDRFFAVRPEGSVSTLKIQRTERGDSAVYLCASSSRTGGKFFGPGTRLTVL.

V is TRBV2 and J is TRBJ2-6, with 9 bases lining up with TRBD1. The CDR3 loop spans 17 amino acids. Trimming cost V 6 bases and J 3 bases; bases outside gene matches: 9. Germline V gene data show CDR1 as SNHLY and CDR2 as FYNNEI. Here the CDR3 reads CASSRDRVGSGANVLTF. The CDR3, as DNA: TGTGCCAGCAGCCGGGACAGGGTCGGTAGTGGGGCCAACGTCCTGACTTTC.

The table lists this clonotype with a few counts. The chain carries TRBV28 and TRBJ1-1; 7 nucleotides align to TRBD1. The CDR3 length is 16 residues. Germline values: CDR1 MDHEN, CDR2 SYDVKM. V gave up 1 base and J gave up 5 bases; unmatched junction bases: 10. The CDR3 coding sequence is TGTGCCAGCAGTTTATTCTCGGAGGGGGCGCGTACTGAAGCTTTCTTT. Translating it yields CASSLFSEGARTEAFF.

This clonotype has ten or more counts. CDR3 sequence: CATSDGGRDQETQYF. CDR3 bases: TGTGCCACCAGTGACGGCGGCAGGGACCAAGAGACCCAGTACTTC. The rearrangement uses TRBV24-1 and TRBJ2-5, with TRBD1 as a possible D gene (5 bases). The CDR3 covers 15 residues. The germline V gene has CDR1 KGHDR and CDR2 SFDVKD. V lost 4 bases to trimming and J lost 0 bases, with 11 bases between them.

This clonotype has at least ten counts. The chain carries TRBV11-1 and TRBJ2-3; D perhaps matches TRBD1 (5 bases). The CDR3 has 15 residues. The germline V and J ends were trimmed by 6 bases and 5 bases, with 18 bases remaining between them. Germline CDR1 is SGHAT and CDR2 is FQDESV (reference sequence). The CDR3 region has the DNA TGTGCCAGCAGTCGGACACCCCATTTCGGAGATACGCAGTATTTT. Translated: CASSRTPHFGDTQYF.

This clonotype was observed many times. The rearrangement links TRBV27 to TRBJ2-1; TRBD1 is a possible D gene (5 bases). Trimming stripped 3 bases from V and 6 bases from J, with 12 bases between. CDR3 length equals 14 residues. Germline V CDR1 and CDR2: MNHEY, SMNVEV (reference sequence). In nucleotides, the CDR3 is TGTGCCAGCAGTTTTGGCAGGGCGGTCAATGAGCAGTTCTTC. It translates to CASSFGRAVNEQFF.

The chain employs TRBV5-1 and TRBJ2-1; 9 bases fit TRBD1. The germline V gene has CDR1 SGHRS and CDR2 YFSETQ. This CDR3 has 15 amino acids. The V segment lost 0 bases and the J segment 6 bases; nucleotides outside the gene matches: 4. The CDR3 DNA sequence: TGCGCCAGCAGCTTGGGGGACAGGGATTTCAATGAGCAGTTCTTC. Translating it yields CASSLGDRDFNEQFF.

The chain employs TRBV19 and TRBJ2-5, with D unclear. The CDR3 consists of 14 residues. Germline CDR1 is LNHDA and CDR2 is SQIVND (reference sequence). V was clipped by 3 bases and J by 1 base, with 9 bases between them. The CDR3 nucleotides are TGTGCCAGTAGTATTGCTGGCCTCCAAGAGACCCAGTACTTC. It is translated as CASSIAGLQETQYF.

Many counts were recorded for this clonotype. V usage is TRBV20-1 and J usage is TRBJ2-1; 9 nucleotides match TRBD2. Per germline, CDR1 DFQATT and CDR2 SNEGSKA (reference sequence). V shed 4 bases, J shed 8 bases, and the junction held 6 bases outside the gene matches. CDR3 length: 13 residues. The CDR3 is CSAIGRGGHEQFF. The CDR3 region has the DNA TGCAGTGCTATCGGGCGGGGGGGCCATGAGCAGTTCTTC.

This clonotype showed up just a few times. This rearrangement joins TRBV27 to TRBJ1-4, with D hard to call. Germline V gene lookup returns CDR1 MNHEY and CDR2 SMNVEV (reference sequence). V was cut by 6 bases and J by 0 bases, with 8 bases left in between. The length of the CDR3 is 14 residues. The CDR3, as DNA: TGTGCCAGCAGCATAACAGCAACTAATGAAAAACTGTTTTTT. It encodes CASSITATNEKLFF.

This clonotype was recorded a few times. The CDR3 DNA follows: TGCGCCAGCAGCTTGGAATCAAGGGCCTGCAATGAGCAGTTCTTC. Translating it yields CASSLESRACNEQFF. This rearrangement joins TRBV5-1 to TRBJ2-1; no definite D call. V dropped 0 bases and J dropped 6 bases, with 13 bases sitting between them. The CDR3 is 15 residues long. The germline V gene encodes CDR1 SGHRS and CDR2 YFSETQ. The full variable domain, in which reference TRBV5-1 and TRBJ2-1 provide the parts outside the CDR3, is KAGVTQTPRYLIKTRGQQVTLSCSPISGHRSVSWYQQTPGQGLQFLFEYFSETQRNKGNFPGRFSGRQFSNSRSEMNVSTLELGDSALYLCASSLESRACNEQFFGPGTRLTVL.

A single count supports this clonotype. This may be a read error: a much more frequent sequence differs by one nucleotide. The V call is TRBV29-1, the J call TRBJ2-1; D may be TRBD1 (6 bases). Trimming removed 4 bases at V and 13 bases at J, with 23 bases between. This CDR3 spans 14 amino acids. Germline CDR1 reads SQVTM; CDR2 reads ANQGSEA. The CDR3 coding sequence is TGCAGCGTTGGTGTGGGGGCCAGCCAAGAGACCCAGTTCTTC. It encodes CSVGVGASQETQFF.

This clonotype was observed at least ten times. The chain employs TRBV5-1 and TRBJ1-4; the D gene is possibly TRBD1 (5 bases). The CDR3 has 15 amino acids. Germline values: CDR1 SGHRS, CDR2 YFSETQ. V shed 5 bases and J shed 7 bases, with 18 bases lying between them. The CDR3 nucleotides are TGCGCCAGCAGGATCGCCACAGGAGGAGGTGAAAAACTGTTTTTT. Translated: CASRIATGGGEKLFF.

In this sample, this clonotype turned up many times. V usage is TRBV5-1 and J usage is TRBJ1-2; unclear D gene. The CDR3 sequence is 14 residues long. The germline V gene encodes CDR1 SGHRS and CDR2 YFSETQ. Trimming took off 4 bases at V and 4 bases at J, with 14 bases between the two ends. The CDR3 region has the DNA TGCGCCAGCAGCCCAAGGGCAGGCATCTATGGCTACACCTTC. It codes for CASSPRAGIYGYTF.

Comments on this clonotype: A much larger clone is a single base away; this may be a read error. This rearrangement joins TRBV27 to TRBJ2-1; unclear D gene. The CDR3 is 14 residues long. Germline V CDR1 and CDR2: MNHEY, SMNVEV (reference sequence). As DNA, the CDR3 is TGTACCAGCAGTTTATCGCCATCGTTTAATGAGCAGTTCTTC. Translated: CTSSLSPSFNEQFF.

This clonotype was recorded at least ten times. At one end the junction does not follow the germline gene, possibly because of a read error. The V gene is TRBV5-1, the J gene TRBJ2-3; the match to TRBD2 covers 14 bases. The length of the CDR3 is 16 residues. Per germline, CDR1 SGHRS and CDR2 YFSETQ. The CDR3 region has the DNA TGTGCCAGCAGCCTGGGGACTAGCGGGGGAACAGATACGCAGTATTTT. Translation: CASSLGTSGGTDTQYF.

This clonotype was recorded many times. The chain recombines TRBV29-1 with TRBJ1-1; D is unresolved. The CDR3 covers 11 residues. The V gene lost 6 bases and the J gene lost 1 base, with 6 bases spanning the gap. Germline V gene sequence: CDR1 SQVTM, CDR2 ANQGSEA. The CDR3 DNA sequence: TGCAGCGTAAGACGGAACACTGAAGCTTTCTTT. This encodes CSVRRNTEAFF.